This T cell receptor (beta chain) originates from a study of vaccination and CD4 T cells after COVID-19. About the research overall: From HCoV-229E, HCoV-OC43, HCoV-NL63 and SARS-CoV-2, overlapping spike peptides were used to stimulate the cells. Controls used CEFX viral epitopes (positive), HIV-1 Nef peptides (negative), or no peptide. Findings and caveats of the study: Spike mono-reactivity held for 304 of 307 vaccine-specific clones in convalescent patients.

As concerns this clonotype: Its antigen is unknown.

CDR3 size: 17 residues. Sequencing of the DNA from cultured CD4+ T cells was carried out with the Oncomine TCR Beta short-read assay. TCRdb independently ran MiXCR on the PCR reads; one entry per CDR3 protein. The sample includes fewer than 20,000 distinct CDR3 sequences, 50% of them seen just once. Treatment here: roughly 11-day PBMC culture with coronavirus spike peptide pools or control peptides (ViraFEST assay). Negative selection isolated the CD4+ T cells once the cells had been cultured for approximately eleven days. The chain joins TRBV21-1 to TRBJ2-7; the table gives TRBD2 as D, unverified against the DNA. TRBV21-1 is marked as a pseudogene. The material sequenced was CD4+ T cells from blood, cultured in vitro. The sequence came from a human donor who had recovered from COVID-19. DNA of the CDR3: TGTGCCAGCAGCAAAGGACAAGCGGGAGCCCAACCCTACGAGCAGTACTTC. It translates to CASSKGQAGAQPYEQYF.